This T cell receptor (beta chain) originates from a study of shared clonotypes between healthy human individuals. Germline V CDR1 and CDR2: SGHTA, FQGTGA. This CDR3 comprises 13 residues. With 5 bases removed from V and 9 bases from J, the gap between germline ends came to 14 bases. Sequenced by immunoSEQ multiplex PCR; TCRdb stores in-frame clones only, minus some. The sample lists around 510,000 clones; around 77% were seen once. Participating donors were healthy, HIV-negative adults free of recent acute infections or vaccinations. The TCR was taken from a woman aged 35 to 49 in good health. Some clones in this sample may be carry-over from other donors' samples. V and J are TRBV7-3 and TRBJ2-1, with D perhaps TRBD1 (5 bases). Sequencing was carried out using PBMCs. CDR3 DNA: TGTGCCAGCAGCCTGGGGCTCCGAACTGAGCAGTTCTTC. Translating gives CASSLGLRTEQFF.